This record looks at one T cell receptor beta chain sequence and its context. The data are from a study of shared clonotypes between healthy human individuals. V shed 4 bases and J shed 5 bases, with 18 bases lying between them. Germline values: CDR1 MNHNS, CDR2 SASEGT. The CDR3 has 15 residues. Donors comprised only Caucasian adults living in Nashville, Tennessee. Replicate PCRs run on unsorted PBMC used around 330 ng DNA, which was tens of thousands of T cell genomes. The authors sequenced unsorted PBMC DNA on ten immunoSEQ deep assay plates. Per the original methods: From ImmunoSEQ came sequences covering only the junction and carrying no quality scores, so filtering differed. Clones were sequenced by immunoSEQ multiplex PCR, and TCRdb holds only the in-frame ones, with some missing. Clonal size and the V and J genes are those of that table, whereas D and trimming came from the DNA. The sample has about 510,000 clones; over 75% are singletons.

The chain couples TRBV6-1 to TRBJ2-7, with D perhaps given as TRBD1 or TRBD2 (5 bases each). The TCR originated in a woman between 40 and 55 years old in good health. Some clones in this sample may be carry-over from other donors' samples. Sequenced material: PBMCs. DNA for the CDR3: TGTGCCAGCAGTGTCGGGGCACGGGATTTCGACGAGCAGTACTTC. It codes for CASSVGARDFDEQYF.